The T cell receptor (beta chain) under discussion was sequenced for a study of read filtering for tumor transcriptome and immune sequencing. Background on the study: Revised staging placed about 8 patients in R-ISS I, approximately 16 in II, 6 or 7 in III. Notes on the study in general: Without single-read clonotypes, shared clonotype proportions correlated more between IR-seq and RNA-seq.

Germline V CDR1 and CDR2: SEHNR, FQNEAQ (reference sequence). This CDR3 has 18 amino acids. Losses at the gene ends were 7 bases for V and 2 bases for J; bases not matched to a gene: 12. This clonotype was picked up many times. The target antigen is unknown. This library used 300 to 450 ng RNA and molecular barcoded adaptors spanning alpha/delta and beta/gamma chains. TCRdb re-analysed the reads in MiXCR, keeping a single row per CDR3 protein. The table lists 100,000 to 150,000 distinct CDR3 sequences, roughly 13% of them singletons, with 6.5% to 9% in the top ten. The chain recombines TRBV7-9 with TRBJ2-7; TRBD2 matches 15 bases. The specimen was a population of CD138-negative cells sorted from bone marrow. The source is a donor aged 40 or older with multiple myeloma. The CDR3 nucleotides read TGTGCCAGCACCACTAACGGACTAGCGGGAGGGCCCACCTACGAGCAGTACTTC. This encodes CASTTNGLAGGPTYEQYF.